These 19 T cell receptor beta chains share one sample of origin, sequenced in a study of shared clonotypes between healthy human individuals. Libraries were prepared by immunoSEQ multiplex PCR; TCRdb keeps only in-frame clonotypes and omits some of them. The sample lists fewer than 3 million clones, 80% to 95% occurring once. Sequencing was performed on naive CD4+ T cells from PBMCs. Regarding subset: CD45RA+ positively selected. The source of these receptors is a man between 18 and 29 years old in good health. Some clones in this sample may be carry-over from other donors' samples.

This sequence joins TRBV7-9 and TRBJ2-3; perhaps TRBD2 as D (5 bases). There are 15 residues in the CDR3. Trimming removed 2 bases at V and 2 bases at J, with 11 bases between. Per germline, CDR1 SEHNR and CDR2 FQNEAQ (reference sequence). The CDR3 reads CASSLSGDYTDTQYF. The CDR3 coding sequence is TGTGCCAGCAGCTTAAGCGGAGATTACACAGATACGCAGTATTTT.

The V and J genes are TRBV20-1 and TRBJ1-2; D call uncertain. Germline CDR1 reads DFQATT; CDR2 reads SNEGSKA (reference sequence). The CDR3 runs to 11 residues. V lost 5 bases and J 5 bases, leaving 9 bases between the germline ends. DNA of the CDR3: TGCAGTGCTTTAAGCGCTTATGGCTACACCTTC. Translated: CSALSAYGYTF.

DNA of the CDR3: TGTGCCAGTTCGGGACTAGCAGTTATCAACGAGCAGTACTTC. It codes for CASSGLAVINEQYF. V is TRBV19 and J is TRBJ2-7; 9 bases align to TRBD2. CDR1 is LNHDA and CDR2 is SQIVND in the germline V gene (reference sequence). The junction had 10 bases not matched to a gene; V was cut back by 8 bases and J by 5 bases. This CDR3 region has 14 residues.

This chain links TRBV28 with TRBJ1-4, with D perhaps TRBD1 (6 bases). Per the germline V gene, CDR1 is MDHEN and CDR2 is SYDVKM. CDR3 size: 15 residues. Between the trimmed V and J ends, which lost 8 bases and 2 bases, there was a span of 15 bases. The CDR3 reads CASALLGATNEKLFF. CDR3 in DNA: TGTGCCAGCGCCCTTCTGGGGGCGACTAATGAAAAACTGTTTTTT.

The chain joins TRBV5-1 to TRBJ2-1, with a tentative D call TRBD1 (5 bases). V dropped 7 bases and J dropped 1 base, with 18 bases sitting between them. The length of the CDR3 is 16 residues. Germline values: CDR1 SGHRS, CDR2 YFSETQ. The DNA for the CDR3 is TGCGCCAGCGGCGGTTGGCAGGGCTCTTCCTACAATGAGCAGTTCTTC. Translated: CASGGWQGSSYNEQFF. The whole variable domain, filled in from reference TRBV5-1 and TRBJ2-1, reads KAGVTQTPRYLIKTRGQQVTLSCSPISGHRSVSWYQQTPGQGLQFLFEYFSETQRNKGNFPGRFSGRQFSNSRSEMNVSTLELGDSALYLCASGGWQGSSYNEQFFGPGTRLTVL.

The chain joins TRBV7-3 to TRBJ2-3; TRBD2 aligns across 10 bases. Germline values: CDR1 SGHTA, CDR2 FQGTGA. The CDR3 runs 17 residues. V shed 2 bases, J shed 4 bases, and the junction held 9 bases outside the gene matches. The CDR3 reads CASSLGSSGSFADTQYF. In nucleotides, the CDR3 is TGTGCCAGCAGCTTAGGTTCTAGCGGGAGTTTCGCAGATACGCAGTATTTT.

The chain uses TRBV9 and TRBJ2-1; 8 bases agree with TRBD1. The CDR3 covers 16 residues. With V trimmed by 3 bases and J by 7 bases, 12 bases remained unmatched. CDR1 and CDR2 from the germline V gene are SGDLS and YYNGEE. The CDR3, as DNA: TGTGCCAGCAGCGATCAGGGGGCCGGTGTATCGAATGAGCAGTTCTTC. This gives the protein CASSDQGAGVSNEQFF.

The rearrangement links TRBV12-5 to TRBJ2-2, with a possible D match to TRBD2 (7 bases). Germline V gene lookup returns CDR1 LGHNT and CDR2 FRNRAP. With 0 bases removed from V and 6 bases from J, the gap between germline ends came to 14 bases. The CDR3 is 16 residues long. Here the CDR3 reads CASGLVLGGEAGELFF. DNA of the CDR3: TGTGCTAGTGGTTTGGTACTAGGGGGGGAGGCCGGGGAGCTGTTTTTT.

The CDR3 coding sequence is TGTGCCAGCAGCTTTCGACAGGGGGCTAACTATGGCTACACCTTC. It codes for CASSFRQGANYGYTF. The chain couples TRBV5-5 to TRBJ1-2; TRBD1 matches at 9 bases. V lost 2 bases and J lost 0; bases outside the gene matches: 2. The CDR3 extends over 15 amino acids. In germline, CDR1 is SGHKS, CDR2 YYEKEE (reference sequence).

V and J are TRBV7-2 and TRBJ2-7; D is uncertain. In germline, CDR1 is SGHTA, CDR2 FQGNSA. The ends were cut back, 2 bases at V and 4 bases at J, with 6 bases in the middle. The CDR3 is 12 amino acids. CDR3 nucleotides: TGTGCCAGCAGCTTAACCCAATACGAGCAGTACTTC. Protein: CASSLTQYEQYF.

The genes are TRBV18 and TRBJ2-2, with 11 bases matching TRBD2. After removal of 4 bases from V and 6 bases from J, the junction contained 7 bases not matched to a gene. There are 16 residues in the CDR3. CDR1 and CDR2 from the germline V gene are KGHSH and LQKENI. CDR3 in DNA: TGTGCCAGCTCACTTGCGACTAGCGGGATCTCCGGGGAGCTGTTTTTT. Translation: CASSLATSGISGELFF.

The J gene is TRBJ1-4, the V gene TRBV2; 11 bases are a match to TRBD1. Germline lookup yields CDR1 SNHLY and CDR2 FYNNEI. Germline trimming cut 2 bases from V and 10 bases from J; bases unmatched to any gene: 3. This CDR3 has 14 amino acids. The CDR3 is CASSEWTGGGKLFF. The CDR3 DNA reads as TGTGCCAGCAGTGAATGGACAGGGGGCGGAAAACTGTTTTTT.

The chain links TRBV5-5 to TRBJ1-4, with D possibly TRBD1 on 5 matching bases. CDR1 SGHKS and CDR2 YYEKEE come from the germline V gene (reference sequence). The CDR3 contains 16 residues. Trimming took 5 bases from V and 0 from J, leaving 14 bases between them. The CDR3, as DNA: TGTGCCAGCAGAACGGGACCGAGCGCAACTAATGAAAAACTGTTTTTT. Translation gives CASRTGPSATNEKLFF.

The CDR3 sequence is CASSHSTRGLAGAKNIQYF. CDR3 DNA sequence: TGTGCCAGCAGCCATTCCACTCGGGGACTAGCGGGAGCCAAAAACATTCAGTACTTC. V gene TRBV4-2 combines with J gene TRBJ2-4; 12 bases line up with TRBD2. V trimming: 3 bases; J trimming: 0 bases; junction bases outside the gene matches: 9. Germline CDR1 and CDR2: LGHNA and YNFKEQ. The CDR3 sequence is 19 residues long.

To note about this clone: The same CDR3 arises from other DNA sequences in this sample as well. The chain links TRBV7-2 to TRBJ2-1; 9 bases fit TRBD2. V lost 3 bases and J lost 7; bases outside the gene matches: 4. Germline values: CDR1 SGHTA, CDR2 FQGNSA. This CDR3 is 14 amino acids long. Here the CDR3 DNA reads TGTGCCAGCAGCTTGGGACTAGCTGTAAATGAGCAGTTCTTC. It specifies CASSLGLAVNEQFF. The full variable domain, with the rest looked up from reference TRBV7-2 and TRBJ2-1, is GAGVSQSPSNKVTEKGKDVELRCDPISGHTALYWYRQSLGQGLEFLIYFQGNSAPDKSGLPSDRFSAERTGGSVSTLTIQRTQQEDSAVYLCASSLGLAVNEQFFGPGTRLTVL.

This chain connects TRBV10-3 to TRBJ2-5; tentatively, D is TRBD1 (7 bases). The CDR3 covers 15 residues. Germline loops: CDR1 ENHRY, CDR2 SYGVKD. V dropped 10 bases and J dropped 3 bases, with 21 bases sitting between them. This CDR3 is CATSGERQGKETQYF. As DNA, the CDR3 is TGTGCCACCTCGGGGGAAAGACAGGGTAAAGAGACCCAGTACTTC.

Comments on this clone: At the DNA level, this CDR3 is encoded by other sequences in the same sample as well. The genes are TRBV5-1 and TRBJ2-3; D remains ambiguous. The V end lost 2 bases, the J end lost 0 bases, and 7 bases lay between the germline ends. The CDR3 has 14 residues. The germline V gene has CDR1 SGHRS and CDR2 YFSETQ. This chain's CDR3 is CASSFPGSTDTQYF. The CDR3 nucleotides are TGCGCCAGCAGCTTTCCCGGGAGCACAGATACGCAGTATTTT.

The rearrangement joins TRBV18 to TRBJ2-1; 9 positions agree with TRBD2. Germline CDR1 and CDR2: KGHSH and LQKENI. The V segment lost 6 bases and the J segment 4 bases; nucleotides outside the gene matches: 7. This CDR3 contains 15 residues. This chain's CDR3 is CASSPTSGHYNEQFF. DNA for the CDR3: TGTGCCAGCTCGCCTACTAGCGGGCATTACAATGAGCAGTTCTTC. Drawing the rest from reference TRBV18 and TRBJ2-1, the complete variable domain is NAGVMQNPRHLVRRRGQEARLRCSPMKGHSHVYWYRQLPEEGLKFMVYLQKENIIDESGMPKERFSAEFPKEGPSILRIQQVVRGDSAAYFCASSPTSGHYNEQFFGPGTRLTVL.

The chain recombines TRBV5-8 with TRBJ2-7, with a weak D call TRBD2 (5 bases). The length of the CDR3 is 15 residues. Deletions cut 0 bases from V and 9 bases from J, with 19 bases between. The germline V gene encodes CDR1 SGHTS and CDR2 YDEGEE. As DNA, the CDR3 is TGTGCCAGCAGCTTGGGGGGTGACTATCCTGGTGCGCAGTACTTC. Protein sequence: CASSLGGDYPGAQYF.